The rows below give T cell receptor beta chains drawn from one sample of a study of HIV-infected patients and healthy controls. Using its own MiXCR run on the 5' RACE reads, TCRdb lists one record per CDR3 protein. The repertoire holds roughly 9,300 distinct CDR3 sequences, 10% seen once, with over 15% in the top ten. The input for sequencing was blood, taken before antiretroviral therapy. The receptors originated from an adult with HIV infection. CDR3s include the opening cysteine and the closing phenylalanine or tryptophan. Each record gives: CDR3 protein, J gene, V gene.

CDR3: CASSPQGTGRNTEAFF
J: TRBJ1-1
V: TRBV6-6

CDR3: CASSLTGGPKTQYF
J: TRBJ2-5
V: TRBV5-5

CDR3: CASSEGQLQTQYF
J: TRBJ2-5
V: TRBV6-5

CDR3: CAWRRDNTEAFF
J: TRBJ1-1
V: TRBV30

CDR3: CASFEGRETEAFF
J: TRBJ1-1
V: TRBV7-9

CDR3: CASRKGEENYGYTF
J: TRBJ1-2
V: TRBV4-2

CDR3: CSVDHGTVNTDTQYF
J: TRBJ2-3
V: TRBV29-1

CDR3: CASSFSRATEAFF
J: TRBJ1-1
V: TRBV27

CDR3: CASSRVRGHSNQPQHF
J: TRBJ1-5
V: TRBV19

CDR3: CASSLLVSEQFF
J: TRBJ2-1
V: TRBV28

CDR3: CASGGYGASQAEAFF
J: TRBJ1-1
V: TRBV6-2/TRBV6-3

CDR3: CAISEFQETYEQYF
J: TRBJ2-7
V: TRBV10-3

CDR3: CSARRVSGGPEQYF
J: TRBJ2-7
V: TRBV20-1

CDR3: CASSPRTSSSYEQYF
J: TRBJ2-7
V: TRBV7-9

CDR3: CASSLVPGLGYSTDTQYF
J: TRBJ2-3
V: TRBV7-2

CDR3: CSATWSSAQSSNEQFF
J: TRBJ2-1
V: TRBV20-1

CDR3: CSVPRGGEGDTQYF
J: TRBJ2-3
V: TRBV29-1

CDR3: CASSQRSPTYNEQFF
J: TRBJ2-1
V: TRBV6-2/TRBV6-3

CDR3: CASSLSQGSTEAFF
J: TRBJ1-1
V: TRBV5-1

CDR3: CASSLGGGTGTYNEQFF
J: TRBJ2-1
V: TRBV7-8

CDR3: CASKGAEPGYTNEQFF
J: TRBJ2-1
V: TRBV2

CDR3: CASSQEQGVTQYF
J: TRBJ2-3
V: TRBV4-3

CDR3: CASSLQMNTEAFF
J: TRBJ1-1
V: TRBV7-3

CDR3: CASSPRTYRGRSTDTQYF
J: TRBJ2-3
V: TRBV7-2

CDR3: CASSQDLTGVTDTQYF
J: TRBJ2-3
V: TRBV4-3

CDR3: CASTLNRQGYNEQFF
J: TRBJ2-1
V: TRBV12-3/TRBV12-4

CDR3: CASTYSRSYGYTF
J: TRBJ1-2
V: TRBV12-3/TRBV12-4

CDR3: CSASDGVTDTQYF
J: TRBJ2-3
V: TRBV20-1

CDR3: CSGSTYNEQFF
J: TRBJ2-1
V: TRBV20-1

CDR3: CASSQFLRGLNEKLFF
J: TRBJ1-4
V: TRBV3-1

CDR3: CSYQENTEAFF
J: TRBJ1-1
V: TRBV29-1

CDR3: CASSPPRGPQHF
J: TRBJ1-5
V: TRBV28

CDR3: CATSRGPAGQYF
J: TRBJ2-7
V: TRBV15

CDR3: CASSPQGGAYNEQFF
J: TRBJ2-1
V: TRBV6-5

CDR3: CASSQGGLAGSPISYEQYF
J: TRBJ2-7
V: TRBV4-1